A selection of T cell receptor beta chains follows, all from one sample in a study of blood T cell repertoires in COVID-19. Using immunoSEQ multiplex PCR, the repertoire was profiled, and TCRdb retains in-frame clones only, with some absent. The repertoire holds 200,000 to 300,000 clones, with 81% as singletons. Source material: peripheral blood. The receptors originated from a woman at least 80 years old with COVID-19, enrolled during active disease. Each CDR3 is given with its conserved first and last residue. The order of the fields is V gene, clone size, J gene, D gene, CDR3 protein, CDR3 DNA. A D gene is named only where the DNA matches it firmly. Not every row has a clone size; where given, it reads once, few, many or a size class.

v_gene: TRBV11-2
abundance: -
j_gene: TRBJ1-1
d_gene: -
CDR3aa: CASSLGRGNTEAFF
CDR3nt: TGTGCCAGCAGCTTAGGAAGGGGGAACACTGAAGCTTTCTTT

v_gene: TRBV10-3
abundance: -
j_gene: TRBJ2-7
d_gene: TRBD2
CDR3aa: CAISATSGDAYEQYF
CDR3nt: TGTGCCATCAGTGCAACTAGCGGGGACGCCTACGAGCAGTACTTC

v_gene: TRBV19
abundance: -
j_gene: TRBJ2-7
d_gene: TRBD1
CDR3aa: CASSSTTGPWEQYF
CDR3nt: TGTGCCAGTAGTTCGACGACAGGGCCTTGGGAGCAGTACTTC

v_gene: TRBV19
abundance: -
j_gene: TRBJ1-4
d_gene: TRBD1
CDR3aa: CASSTLTGLNEKLFF
CDR3nt: TGTGCCAGTAGTACCCTGACAGGGCTAAATGAAAAACTGTTTTTT

v_gene: TRBV19
abundance: -
j_gene: TRBJ2-7
d_gene: -
CDR3aa: CASSIVPSSYEQYF
CDR3nt: TGTGCCAGTAGTATAGTTCCGAGCTCCTACGAGCAGTACTTC

v_gene: TRBV9
abundance: once
j_gene: TRBJ2-5
d_gene: -
CDR3aa: CASSSSYQEETQYF
CDR3nt: TGTGCCAGCAGCTCCAGCTATCAGGAAGAGACCCAGTACTTC

v_gene: TRBV11-3
abundance: -
j_gene: TRBJ1-5
d_gene: -
CDR3aa: CASGSQPQHF
CDR3nt: TGTGCCAGCGGCAGTCAGCCCCAGCATTTT

v_gene: TRBV7-8
abundance: -
j_gene: TRBJ1-5
d_gene: -
CDR3aa: CASERELSNQPQHF
CDR3nt: TGTGCCAGCGAACGGGAGCTCAGCAATCAGCCCCAGCATTTT

v_gene: TRBV14
abundance: -
j_gene: TRBJ1-6
d_gene: -
CDR3aa: CASSHQYSPLHF
CDR3nt: TGTGCCAGCAGCCACCAATATTCACCCCTCCACTTT

v_gene: TRBV2
abundance: -
j_gene: TRBJ1-5
d_gene: TRBD1
CDR3aa: CASRGQSRQPQHF
CDR3nt: TGTGCCAGCAGGGGACAGTCCAGGCAGCCCCAGCATTTT

v_gene: TRBV5-1
abundance: -
j_gene: TRBJ2-1
d_gene: TRBD2
CDR3aa: CASTSLGGSYNEQFF
CDR3nt: TGCGCCAGCACCTCCCTGGGGGGGTCCTACAATGAGCAGTTCTTC

v_gene: TRBV19
abundance: once
j_gene: TRBJ1-2
d_gene: -
CDR3aa: CASSMVGTNGYTF
CDR3nt: TGTGCCAGTAGTATGGTAGGAACTAATGGCTACACCTTC

v_gene: TRBV5-1
abundance: -
j_gene: TRBJ2-6
d_gene: -
CDR3aa: CASSPEATGANVLTF
CDR3nt: TGCGCCAGCAGCCCTGAAGCAACTGGGGCCAACGTCCTGACTTTC

v_gene: TRBV10-3
abundance: -
j_gene: TRBJ1-2
d_gene: -
CDR3aa: CAIRQAENYGYTF
CDR3nt: TGTGCCATACGACAAGCGGAAAACTATGGCTACACCTTC

v_gene: TRBV20-1
abundance: -
j_gene: TRBJ1-2
d_gene: -
CDR3aa: CSARVDYGYTF
CDR3nt: TGCAGTGCCAGGGTTGACTATGGCTACACCTTC

v_gene: TRBV20-1
abundance: -
j_gene: TRBJ2-7
d_gene: -
CDR3aa: CSARERLRQYF
CDR3nt: TGCAGTGCTAGAGAGCGGTTAAGGCAGTACTTC

v_gene: TRBV2
abundance: -
j_gene: TRBJ2-1
d_gene: -
CDR3aa: CASSRSYNEQFF
CDR3nt: TGTGCCAGCAGTCGCTCCTACAATGAGCAGTTCTTC

v_gene: TRBV6-5
abundance: -
j_gene: TRBJ2-3
d_gene: -
CDR3aa: CASTRRDTQYF
CDR3nt: TGTGCCAGCACCCGCAGAGATACGCAGTATTTT

v_gene: TRBV14
abundance: -
j_gene: TRBJ2-2
d_gene: -
CDR3aa: CASSQDMRTGELFF
CDR3nt: TGTGCCAGCAGCCAAGACATGAGAACCGGGGAGCTGTTTTTT

v_gene: TRBV3-1/TRBV3-2
abundance: -
j_gene: TRBJ2-2
d_gene: -
CDR3aa: CASSQEGGTGELFF
CDR3nt: TGTGCCAGCAGCCAAGAAGGAGGCACCGGGGAGCTGTTTTTT

v_gene: TRBV7-9
abundance: -
j_gene: TRBJ2-2
d_gene: -
CDR3aa: CASRIFFGENTGELFF
CDR3nt: TGTGCCAGCAGAATTTTTTTCGGGGAGAACACCGGGGAGCTGTTTTTT

v_gene: TRBV11-2
abundance: -
j_gene: TRBJ2-7
d_gene: TRBD1
CDR3aa: CASRRTGERGYEQYF
CDR3nt: TGTGCCAGCAGACGGACAGGGGAGAGAGGCTACGAGCAGTACTTC

v_gene: TRBV30
abundance: -
j_gene: TRBJ2-3
d_gene: TRBD2
CDR3aa: CAWSVLAGGPGDTQYF
CDR3nt: TGTGCCTGGAGTGTACTAGCGGGGGGGCCGGGAGATACGCAGTATTTT

v_gene: TRBV6-2/TRBV6-3
abundance: once
j_gene: TRBJ2-7
d_gene: TRBD2
CDR3aa: CASSYFASGSVEQYF
CDR3nt: TGTGCCAGCAGTTACTTCGCTAGCGGGAGCGTTGAACAGTACTTC

v_gene: TRBV7-6
abundance: -
j_gene: TRBJ2-3
d_gene: TRBD1
CDR3aa: CASSLGQGADSDTQYF
CDR3nt: TGTGCCAGCAGCTTAGGACAGGGGGCCGATAGCGATACGCAGTATTTT

v_gene: TRBV7-9
abundance: -
j_gene: TRBJ2-1
d_gene: TRBD2
CDR3aa: CASSMGLAGNEQFF
CDR3nt: TGTGCCAGCAGCATGGGACTAGCGGGCAATGAGCAGTTCTTC

v_gene: TRBV7-9
abundance: -
j_gene: TRBJ1-6
d_gene: -
CDR3aa: CATRLDSAGRSPLHF
CDR3nt: TGTGCCACACGCCTGGACAGTGCAGGAAGGTCACCCCTCCACTTT

v_gene: TRBV25-1
abundance: -
j_gene: TRBJ2-7
d_gene: TRBD2
CDR3aa: CASSGPSGREGYEQYF
CDR3nt: TGTGCCAGCAGTGGGCCCAGCGGCAGGGAGGGCTACGAGCAGTACTTC

v_gene: TRBV3-1/TRBV3-2
abundance: -
j_gene: TRBJ1-5
d_gene: -
CDR3aa: CASSDTRSGQPQHF
CDR3nt: TGTGCCAGCAGCGATACACGGAGTGGGCAGCCCCAGCATTTT

v_gene: TRBV5-4
abundance: -
j_gene: TRBJ1-1
d_gene: TRBD1
CDR3aa: CASKTGGAHTEAFF
CDR3nt: TGTGCCAGCAAGACAGGGGGAGCTCACACTGAAGCTTTCTTT

v_gene: TRBV3-1/TRBV3-2
abundance: -
j_gene: TRBJ1-4
d_gene: -
CDR3aa: CASSPGWVQGGTNEKLFF
CDR3nt: TGTGCCAGCAGCCCCGGATGGGTGCAGGGCGGAACTAATGAAAAACTGTTTTTT

v_gene: TRBV11-3
abundance: -
j_gene: TRBJ2-1
d_gene: -
CDR3aa: CASSHRSYNEQFF
CDR3nt: TGTGCCAGCAGCCACAGGTCCTACAATGAGCAGTTCTTC

v_gene: TRBV7-2
abundance: -
j_gene: TRBJ1-5
d_gene: -
CDR3aa: CASSLTGQNQPQHF
CDR3nt: TGTGCCAGCAGTCTCACAGGGCAAAATCAGCCCCAGCATTTT

v_gene: TRBV6-5
abundance: -
j_gene: TRBJ2-3
d_gene: -
CDR3aa: CASSLRQSTDTQYF
CDR3nt: TGTGCCAGCAGTCTCCGACAAAGCACAGATACGCAGTATTTT

v_gene: TRBV28
abundance: -
j_gene: TRBJ1-4
d_gene: -
CDR3aa: CASSLPNYAGLFF
CDR3nt: TGTGCCAGCAGTTTACCCAACTACGCGGGTCTGTTTTTT

v_gene: TRBV9
abundance: -
j_gene: TRBJ2-5
d_gene: TRBD2
CDR3aa: CASSPRLAGSQETQYF
CDR3nt: TGTGCCAGCAGCCCACGACTAGCGGGGAGCCAAGAGACCCAGTACTTC

v_gene: TRBV19
abundance: few
j_gene: TRBJ1-3
d_gene: -
CDR3aa: CASSTGSLIGNTIYF
CDR3nt: TGTGCCAGTAGTACTGGGAGTTTGATTGGAAACACCATATATTTT

v_gene: TRBV19
abundance: few
j_gene: TRBJ1-4
d_gene: TRBD1
CDR3aa: CASSIESGTGTINEKLFF
CDR3nt: TGTGCCAGTAGTATAGAATCCGGGACAGGGACCATTAATGAAAAACTGTTTTTT

v_gene: TRBV3-1/TRBV3-2
abundance: -
j_gene: TRBJ2-7
d_gene: TRBD1
CDR3aa: CASSQAGPGGAYEQYF
CDR3nt: TGTGCCAGCAGCCAAGCGGGGCCAGGGGGCGCCTACGAGCAGTACTTC

v_gene: TRBV19
abundance: -
j_gene: TRBJ1-3
d_gene: -
CDR3aa: CATSVYIGNTIYF
CDR3nt: TGTGCCACCTCAGTGTACATTGGAAACACCATATATTTT

v_gene: TRBV5-6
abundance: -
j_gene: TRBJ1-5
d_gene: -
CDR3aa: CASSSDSSNQPQHF
CDR3nt: TGTGCCAGCAGCTCAGACAGTAGCAATCAGCCCCAGCATTTT

v_gene: TRBV7-2
abundance: -
j_gene: TRBJ2-1
d_gene: -
CDR3aa: CASSLSQGGYNEQFF
CDR3nt: TGTGCCAGCAGCTTATCTCAGGGGGGCTACAATGAGCAGTTCTTC

v_gene: TRBV14
abundance: -
j_gene: TRBJ1-1
d_gene: -
CDR3aa: CASSTNQARATEAFF
CDR3nt: TGTGCCAGCAGCACCAATCAGGCCAGGGCCACTGAAGCTTTCTTT

v_gene: TRBV7-9
abundance: -
j_gene: TRBJ2-7
d_gene: TRBD2
CDR3aa: CASSLGAGDLTYEQYF
CDR3nt: TGTGCCAGCAGCTTAGGAGCGGGGGACCTTACCTACGAGCAGTACTTC

v_gene: TRBV19
abundance: -
j_gene: TRBJ1-2
d_gene: -
CDR3aa: CASSSTGLIMGYTF
CDR3nt: TGTGCCAGTAGTTCGACTGGACTTATAATGGGCTACACCTTC

v_gene: TRBV7-2
abundance: -
j_gene: TRBJ2-3
d_gene: -
CDR3aa: CASSLAVGDTQYF
CDR3nt: TGTGCCAGCAGCTTGGCGGTCGGAGATACGCAGTATTTT

v_gene: TRBV10-3
abundance: -
j_gene: TRBJ2-1
d_gene: TRBD2
CDR3aa: CAISESSGGQSSYNEQFF
CDR3nt: TGTGCCATCAGTGAGTCTAGCGGGGGCCAGAGCTCCTACAATGAGCAGTTCTTC

v_gene: TRBV11-2
abundance: once
j_gene: TRBJ2-7
d_gene: -
CDR3aa: CASSQGTYEQYF
CDR3nt: TGTGCCAGCAGCCAGGGTACCTACGAGCAGTACTTC

v_gene: TRBV5-4
abundance: -
j_gene: TRBJ2-7
d_gene: TRBD2
CDR3aa: CASMPSSGSSYEQYF
CDR3nt: TGTGCCAGCATGCCTTCTAGCGGGAGTTCCTACGAGCAGTACTTC

v_gene: TRBV9
abundance: -
j_gene: TRBJ2-3
d_gene: TRBD2
CDR3aa: CASSPTSGTMSDTQYF
CDR3nt: TGTGCCAGCAGCCCAACGTCTGGGACTATGTCTGATACGCAGTATTTT

v_gene: TRBV27
abundance: -
j_gene: TRBJ1-1
d_gene: TRBD1
CDR3aa: CASRQGVKFLPLIYGDTEAFF
CDR3nt: TGTGCCAGCAGACAGGGGGTAAAATTCTTACCCCTTATTTATGGGGACACTGAAGCTTTCTTT

v_gene: TRBV30
abundance: -
j_gene: TRBJ2-2
d_gene: TRBD1
CDR3aa: CAWSPRDRVTGELFF
CDR3nt: TGTGCCTGGAGTCCCCGGGACAGGGTAACCGGGGAGCTGTTTTTT

v_gene: TRBV28
abundance: few
j_gene: TRBJ1-4
d_gene: -
CDR3aa: CASLQEGREKLFF
CDR3nt: TGTGCCAGCCTACAGGAAGGCCGTGAAAAACTGTTTTTT

v_gene: TRBV5-4
abundance: -
j_gene: TRBJ1-1
d_gene: -
CDR3aa: CASSLPGAVSYTEAFF
CDR3nt: TGTGCCAGCAGCCTGCCAGGGGCAGTCTCCTACACTGAAGCTTTCTTT

v_gene: TRBV5-1
abundance: -
j_gene: TRBJ2-3
d_gene: -
CDR3aa: CASSVGDSTDTQYF
CDR3nt: TGCGCCAGCTCCGTAGGAGACAGCACAGATACGCAGTATTTT

v_gene: TRBV5-1
abundance: -
j_gene: TRBJ1-2
d_gene: TRBD1
CDR3aa: CASSLGGQGVYGYTF
CDR3nt: TGCGCCAGCAGCTTGGGAGGACAGGGCGTCTATGGCTACACCTTC

v_gene: TRBV4-1
abundance: -
j_gene: TRBJ1-6
d_gene: -
CDR3aa: CASSQEGTPNSPLHF
CDR3nt: TGCGCCAGCAGCCAAGAAGGGACTCCTAATTCACCCCTCCACTTT